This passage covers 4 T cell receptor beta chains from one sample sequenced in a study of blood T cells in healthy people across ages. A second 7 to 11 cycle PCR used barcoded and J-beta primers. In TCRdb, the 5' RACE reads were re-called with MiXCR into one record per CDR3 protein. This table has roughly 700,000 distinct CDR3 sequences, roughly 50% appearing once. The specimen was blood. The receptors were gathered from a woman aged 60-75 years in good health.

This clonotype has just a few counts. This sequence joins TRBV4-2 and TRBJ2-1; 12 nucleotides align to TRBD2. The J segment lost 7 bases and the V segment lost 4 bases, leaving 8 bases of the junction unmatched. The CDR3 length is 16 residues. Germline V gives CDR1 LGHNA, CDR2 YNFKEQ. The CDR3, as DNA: TGTGCCAGCAGCCCAGCTAGCGGGAGGGCCCAAAATGAGCAGTTCTTC. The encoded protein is CASSPASGRAQNEQFF.

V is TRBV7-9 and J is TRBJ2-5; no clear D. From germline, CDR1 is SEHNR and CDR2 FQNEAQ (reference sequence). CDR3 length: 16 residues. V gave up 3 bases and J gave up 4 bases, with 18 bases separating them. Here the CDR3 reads CASSFKRHGSGETQYF. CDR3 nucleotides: TGTGCCAGCAGCTTCAAAAGACACGGGTCGGGAGAGACCCAGTACTTC.

DNA for the CDR3: TGTGCCAGCCTTGGGATGGGGGGTTCTGAAGCTTTCTTT. Translated, it gives CASLGMGGSEAFF. The chain carries TRBV27 and TRBJ1-1, with D possibly being TRBD1 (5 bases). The CDR3 covers 13 residues. V lost 8 bases and J 6 bases, leaving 16 bases between the germline ends. CDR1 is MNHEY, CDR2 SMNVEV, per germline (reference sequence).

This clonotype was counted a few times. Written as DNA, the CDR3 is TGCGCCAGCAGCTCCCGGGACAGGTTCTCAGATACGCAGTATTTT. Residues: CASSSRDRFSDTQYF. The rearrangement links TRBV5-1 to TRBJ2-3; 8 nucleotides align to TRBD1. Germline V gene sequence: CDR1 SGHRS, CDR2 YFSETQ. The ends lost 3 bases at V and 4 bases at J; junction bases unmatched: 7. This CDR3 contains 15 residues.